The 12 T cell receptor beta chains in this list originate from one sample, sequenced in a study of a mutant IDH1 vaccine in newly diagnosed glioma. Antigen specificity for these receptors is unknown. Method: immunoSEQ multiplex PCR; TCRdb's copy keeps in-frame clones and lacks some. This sample yields approximately 25,000 clones, of which 82% are seen a single time; 3.8% belongs to the top ten. The time point denotes: week 47, end of study. Doses of 300 ug of mutant IDH1 20-mer peptide were given with topical imiquimod. The material sequenced was PBMCs, taken from a glioma patient whose treatment included an IDH1 peptide vaccine. Receptor source: a man aged 35-49 years with glioma. Some clones in this sample may be carry-over from other donors' samples.

The chain carries TRBV6-5 and TRBJ2-7; D unresolved. Per the germline V gene, CDR1 is MNHEY and CDR2 is SVGAGI. The ends were cut back, 6 bases at V and 4 bases at J, with 7 bases in the middle. There are 11 residues in the CDR3. The chain's CDR3 is CASSSLYEQYF. CDR3 in DNA: TGTGCCAGCAGCAGTTTATACGAGCAGTACTTC.

This clone was seen only once. The gene calls are TRBV30 and TRBJ1-2; D perhaps matches TRBD1 (5 bases). Germline CDR1 reads GTSNPN; CDR2 reads SVGIG (reference sequence). The CDR3 is 14 residues long. The V gene lost 2 bases and the J gene lost 2 bases, with 12 bases spanning the gap. The CDR3 is CAWSTGGRNYGYTF. CDR3 DNA sequence: TGTGCCTGGAGTACAGGAGGACGGAACTATGGCTACACCTTC.

V gene TRBV4-3 combines with J gene TRBJ2-7; D gene uncertain. Trimming took 0 bases from V and 4 from J, leaving 4 bases between them. The V gene's germline CDR1 is LGHNA and CDR2 YSLEER. The CDR3 is made up of 12 amino acids. The DNA of the CDR3 is TGCGCCAGCAGCCAAGATGGATACGAGCAGTACTTC. Translating it yields CASSQDGYEQYF.

This clone was counted only a few times. The chain is built from TRBV6-5 and TRBJ2-6; no clear D gene. This CDR3 is 14 amino acids long. Trimming removed 2 bases from V and 1 base from J, with 3 bases in between. Per the germline V gene, CDR1 is MNHEY and CDR2 is SVGAGI. For the CDR3, the DNA is TGTGCCAGCAGTTACATTTCTGGGGCCAACGTCCTGACTTTC. Its protein is CASSYISGANVLTF.

The J gene is TRBJ2-7, the V gene TRBV6-5; no reliable D call. This CDR3 has 13 residues. The V gene's germline CDR1 is MNHEY and CDR2 SVGAGI. Trimming removed 2 bases at V and 3 bases at J, with 8 bases between. The CDR3 reads CASSYTPLYEQYF. In nucleotides, the CDR3 is TGTGCCAGCAGTTACACCCCCCTCTACGAGCAGTACTTC.

The rearrangement joins TRBV4-3 to TRBJ2-1; the D gene is possibly TRBD1 (6 bases). Germline values: CDR1 LGHNA, CDR2 YSLEER. This CDR3 region has 16 residues. V was cut by 3 bases and J by 6 bases, with 18 bases left in between. CDR3 DNA: TGCGCCAGCAGCCAGGAGGCCGGTACAGGGACCAATGAGCAGTTCTTC. It yields the protein CASSQEAGTGTNEQFF.

The rearrangement uses TRBV5-4 and TRBJ1-2; D gene ambiguous. The CDR3 consists of 14 residues. V lost 4 bases, J lost 10 bases, and 20 bases lay in between. Germline CDR1 and CDR2: SGHNT and YYREEE (reference sequence). The CDR3 nucleotides read TGTGCCAGCAGCCGCTCTGGGTCGGTCTTTGACTACACCTTC. It translates to CASSRSGSVFDYTF.

DNA of the CDR3: TGTGCCAGCAGCCCCACCAGGGGGGCCGAGCAGTACTTC. Translating gives CASSPTRGAEQYF. This chain uses TRBV6-6 with TRBJ2-7; perhaps TRBD1 as D (7 bases). Trimming pared 6 bases from V and 6 bases from J, leaving 15 bases between. Per the germline V gene, CDR1 is MNHNY and CDR2 is SVGAGI (reference sequence). The CDR3 is 13 amino acids.

This chain connects TRBV5-1 to TRBJ2-1, with 8 bases matching TRBD1. The V and J ends lost 4 bases and 2 bases, in that order; junction bases with no gene match: 5. This CDR3 region has 15 residues. The V gene's germline CDR1 is SGHRS and CDR2 YFSETQ. In nucleotides, the CDR3 is TGCGCCAGCAGCACCGGACAGGGAGCCTACAATGAGCAGTTCTTC. Amino acid sequence: CASSTGQGAYNEQFF.

The CDR3 bases are TGTGCCAGCAGCCCCCGCAGCCTCAATAATTCACCCCTCCACTTT. Its translation is CASSPRSLNNSPLHF. The rearrangement links TRBV7-2 to TRBJ1-6, with unresolved D. From germline, CDR1 is SGHTA and CDR2 FQGNSA. CDR3 length: 15 residues. Trimming took 5 bases from V and 5 from J, leaving 13 bases between them.

J is TRBJ2-5 and V is TRBV11-3, with 10 bases fitting TRBD1. CDR1 and CDR2 (germline): SGHNT, YENEEA. The CDR3 is 17 residues long. V gave up 4 bases and J gave up 2 bases; unmatched junction bases: 10. The CDR3 loop reads CASSSLTGGEKQETQYF. The DNA for the CDR3 is TGTGCCAGCAGCTCCTTGACAGGGGGCGAAAAACAAGAGACCCAGTACTTC.

The DNA for the CDR3 is TGTGCCAGCAGCTACGCTGAAGGAGCTCGCACTGAAGCTTTCTTT. It specifies CASSYAEGARTEAFF. The chain joins TRBV5-6 to TRBJ1-1; D is undetermined. Germline CDR1 SGHDT, CDR2 YYEEEE. Trimming left V 3 bases short and J 4 bases short, with 16 bases between. This CDR3 region has 15 residues.